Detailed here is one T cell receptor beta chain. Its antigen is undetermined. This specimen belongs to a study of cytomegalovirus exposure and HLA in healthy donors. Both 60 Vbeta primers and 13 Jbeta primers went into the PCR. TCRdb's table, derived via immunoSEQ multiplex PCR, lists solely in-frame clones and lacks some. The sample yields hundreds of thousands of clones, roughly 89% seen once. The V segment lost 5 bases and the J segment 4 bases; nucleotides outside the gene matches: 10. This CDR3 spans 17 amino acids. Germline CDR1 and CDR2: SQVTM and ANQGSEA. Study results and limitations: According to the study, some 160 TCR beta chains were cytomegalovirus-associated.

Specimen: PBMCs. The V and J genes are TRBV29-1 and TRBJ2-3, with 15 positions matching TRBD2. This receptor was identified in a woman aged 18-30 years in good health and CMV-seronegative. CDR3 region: CSVRGLAGGLAPDTQYF. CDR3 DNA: TGCAGCGTTAGAGGACTAGCGGGAGGGCTCGCCCCAGATACGCAGTATTTT.